The 8 T cell receptor beta chains below all came from one sample that was sequenced in a study of blood T cell repertoires in COVID-19. Only in-frame clones appear in the TCRdb table, and some are missing; sequencing was by immunoSEQ multiplex PCR. The sample contains about 42,000 clones, about nine tenths of which appear only once. The sample comprised peripheral blood. Source of these receptors: a human donor in a cohort sampled during active COVID-19.

This rearrangement joins TRBV20-1 to TRBJ2-7; no firm D call. CDR3 length: 12 amino acids. Germline-derived CDR1 and CDR2 are DFQATT and SNEGSKA (reference sequence). V was shortened by 3 bases and J by 3 bases, with 9 bases between the two germline ends. CDR3 DNA sequence: TGCAGTGCTAGTTTAGATTACTACGAGCAGTACTTC. It is translated as CSASLDYYEQYF.

J is TRBJ2-1 and V is TRBV9; TRBD1 aligns across 7 bases. The germline CDR1 and CDR2 sequences are SGDLS and YYNGEE. The CDR3 has 15 residues. Trimming cost V 3 bases and J 4 bases; bases outside gene matches: 7. DNA for the CDR3: TGTGCCAGCAGCGGAACAGGACAGGAATACAATGAGCAGTTCTTC. Encoded protein: CASSGTGQEYNEQFF. Full variable domain (missing parts from reference TRBV9 and TRBJ2-1): DSGVTQTPKHLITATGQRVTLRCSPRSGDLSVYWYQQSLDQGLQFLIQYYNGEERAKGNILERFSAQQFPDLHSELNLSSLELGDSALYFCASSGTGQEYNEQFFGPGTRLTVL.

Regarding this clone: This same CDR3 is encoded by further DNA sequences in the sample. The genes are TRBV10-3 and TRBJ2-2; 11 bases are shared with TRBD2. The CDR3 totals 16 residues. V shed 4 bases, J shed 5 bases, and the junction held 6 bases outside the gene matches. Germline assignment: CDR1 ENHRY and CDR2 SYGVKD. The CDR3 is CAISVTSGSSTGELFF. The CDR3 nucleotides are TGTGCCATCAGTGTTACTAGCGGGAGTTCTACCGGGGAGCTGTTTTTT.

This clone was seen only a few times. The chain links TRBV5-4 to TRBJ2-1; 10 nucleotides agree with TRBD2. The CDR3 runs 14 residues. In germline, CDR1 is SGHNT, CDR2 YYREEE (reference sequence). V lost 3 bases, J lost 6 bases, and 3 bases stayed unmatched. CDR3: CASSSPSGSNEQFF. CDR3 sequence (DNA): TGTGCCAGCAGCTCGCCTAGCGGGAGCAATGAGCAGTTCTTC.

The gene calls are TRBV5-5 and TRBJ2-7, with 10 bases that match TRBD1. There are 17 residues in the CDR3. After removal of 2 bases from V and 4 bases from J, the junction contained 12 bases not matched to a gene. CDR1 and CDR2 from the germline V gene are SGHKS and YYEKEE (reference sequence). CDR3 sequence (DNA): TGTGCCAGCAGCTTACTACCGGGACAGGGGTTTTCGTACGAGCAGTACTTC. Translation gives CASSLLPGQGFSYEQYF.

The rearrangement links TRBV15 to TRBJ2-1; TRBD2 aligns across 7 bases. There are 15 residues in the CDR3. Losses at the gene ends were 3 bases for V and 8 bases for J; bases not matched to a gene: 10. Germline V lookup: CDR1 LNHNV, CDR2 YYDKDF (reference sequence). CDR3 region: CATSRGPRAGDEQFF. The CDR3 DNA reads TGTGCCACCAGCAGGGGACCTCGGGCGGGAGATGAGCAGTTCTTC.

The chain joins TRBV6-6 to TRBJ1-5, with 8 nucleotides matching TRBD1. This CDR3 has 13 residues. Trimming removed 7 bases from V and 5 bases from J; junction bases left unmatched: 4. The germline V gene has CDR1 MNHNY and CDR2 SVGAGI (reference sequence). The DNA for the CDR3 is TGTGCCAGCAAGGGACAGGAGGATCAGCCCCAGCATTTT. It specifies CASKGQEDQPQHF.

The genes are TRBV5-6 and TRBJ1-2, with D possibly being TRBD1 (5 bases). Deletions cut 2 bases from V and 4 bases from J, with 12 bases between. Germline V gene lookup returns CDR1 SGHDT and CDR2 YYEEEE. The CDR3 length is 14 residues. This CDR3 is CASSFFDRGYGYTF. The CDR3 coding sequence is TGTGCCAGCAGCTTTTTCGACAGAGGCTATGGCTACACCTTC. The entire variable domain, with the rest obtained from reference TRBV5-6 and TRBJ1-2, is as follows: DAGVTQSPTHLIKTRGQQVTLRCSPKSGHDTVSWYQQALGQGPQFIFQYYEEEERQRGNFPDRFSGHQFPNYSSELNVNALLLGDSALYLCASSFFDRGYGYTFGSGTRLTVV.